Listed below are T cell receptor beta chains from one sample, sequenced in a study of blood T cell repertoires in COVID-19. TCRdb keeps only in-frame clones here, not all; method: immunoSEQ multiplex PCR. The table has over 250,000 clones, about 91% seen once. The sample taken for sequencing was PBMCs or T cells enriched from blood (not recorded which). The receptors come from a woman between 18 and 29 years old who had recovered from COVID-19. Both conserved end residues are part of each CDR3. D genes are given only for firm matches. Some rows mark clone size as missing; the rest say once, few, many or name a class of expanded clone.

clone_size: .
v_call: TRBV14
d_call: TRBD1
j_call: TRBJ2-3
cdr3_aa: CASSQVLRGRNTQYF
cdr3_nt: TGTGCCAGCAGCCAAGTGCTCAGGGGGCGAAATACGCAGTATTTT

clone_size: .
v_call: TRBV5-5
d_call: TRBD2
j_call: TRBJ2-1
cdr3_aa: CASSSMAGLAVGEQFF
cdr3_nt: TGTGCCAGCAGCTCGATGGCGGGACTAGCCGTAGGTGAGCAGTTCTTC

clone_size: once
v_call: TRBV7-9
d_call: .
j_call: TRBJ1-3
cdr3_aa: CASSLTGSGNTIYF
cdr3_nt: TGTGCCAGCAGCTTGACGGGCTCTGGAAACACCATATATTTT

clone_size: .
v_call: TRBV30
d_call: .
j_call: TRBJ2-3
cdr3_aa: CAWGQTSLGTDTQYF
cdr3_nt: TGTGCCTGGGGACAGACTAGCCTAGGCACAGATACGCAGTATTTT

clone_size: .
v_call: TRBV7-2
d_call: .
j_call: TRBJ1-4
cdr3_aa: CASSLQSDMGEKLFF
cdr3_nt: TGTGCCAGCAGCTTACAATCGGACATGGGTGAAAAACTGTTTTTT

clone_size: .
v_call: TRBV7-9
d_call: .
j_call: TRBJ2-7
cdr3_aa: CASSLVPVSYEQYF
cdr3_nt: TGTGCCAGCAGCTTAGTCCCGGTTTCCTACGAGCAGTACTTC

clone_size: .
v_call: TRBV6-5
d_call: TRBD1
j_call: TRBJ2-1
cdr3_aa: CASPKDRSGPNEQFF
cdr3_nt: TGTGCCAGCCCCAAGGACAGGAGCGGTCCCAATGAGCAGTTCTTC

clone_size: once
v_call: TRBV28
d_call: TRBD1
j_call: TRBJ1-6
cdr3_aa: CASSAWTGDNSPLHF
cdr3_nt: TGTGCCAGCAGTGCTTGGACAGGGGATAATTCACCCCTCCACTTT

clone_size: .
v_call: TRBV7-3
d_call: TRBD1
j_call: TRBJ1-5
cdr3_aa: CASSPTGQGMYQPQHF
cdr3_nt: TGTGCCAGCAGCCCTACGGGACAGGGGATGTATCAGCCCCAGCATTTT

clone_size: .
v_call: TRBV18
d_call: .
j_call: TRBJ1-1
cdr3_aa: CASSRTGNTEAFF
cdr3_nt: TGTGCCAGCTCACGTACAGGGAACACTGAAGCTTTCTTT

clone_size: once
v_call: TRBV30
d_call: TRBD1
j_call: TRBJ2-7
cdr3_aa: CAWIRTGTGGVEQYF
cdr3_nt: TGTGCCTGGATTCGTACCGGGACAGGGGGTGTAGAGCAGTACTTC

clone_size: .
v_call: TRBV30
d_call: .
j_call: TRBJ1-1
cdr3_aa: CAWRFAGMNTEAFF
cdr3_nt: TGTGCCTGGAGATTCGCAGGGATGAACACTGAAGCTTTCTTT

clone_size: .
v_call: TRBV5-8
d_call: .
j_call: TRBJ1-4
cdr3_aa: CASSLTGHNEKLFF
cdr3_nt: TGTGCCAGCAGCTTGACAGGCCATAATGAAAAACTGTTTTTT

clone_size: once
v_call: TRBV5-4
d_call: .
j_call: TRBJ2-2
cdr3_aa: CASSPNRDINTGELFF
cdr3_nt: TGTGCCAGCAGCCCAAACCGGGACATAAACACCGGGGAGCTGTTTTTT

clone_size: .
v_call: TRBV11-2
d_call: TRBD1
j_call: TRBJ1-2
cdr3_aa: CASSSGTGSGYTF
cdr3_nt: TGTGCCAGCAGCTCCGGGACAGGGAGTGGCTACACCTTC

clone_size: .
v_call: TRBV25-1
d_call: .
j_call: TRBJ2-7
cdr3_aa: CASGGIAAYEQYF
cdr3_nt: TGTGCCAGCGGGGGGATTGCGGCCTACGAGCAGTACTTC

clone_size: .
v_call: TRBV7-9
d_call: .
j_call: TRBJ2-3
cdr3_aa: CASSEPGSTDTQYF
cdr3_nt: TGTGCCAGCAGCGAACCCGGGTCCACAGATACGCAGTATTTT

clone_size: .
v_call: TRBV29-1
d_call: .
j_call: TRBJ2-1
cdr3_aa: CSVERGQKQFF
cdr3_nt: TGCAGCGTTGAAAGAGGACAGAAGCAGTTCTTC

clone_size: .
v_call: TRBV4-1
d_call: TRBD1
j_call: TRBJ2-2
cdr3_aa: CASSHPDRTRANTGELFF
cdr3_nt: TGCGCCAGCAGCCACCCGGACAGGACCCGTGCGAACACCGGGGAGCTGTTTTTT

clone_size: .
v_call: TRBV19
d_call: .
j_call: TRBJ2-2
cdr3_aa: CASRTFGNTGELFF
cdr3_nt: TGTGCCAGTAGGACTTTTGGGAACACCGGGGAGCTGTTTTTT

clone_size: .
v_call: TRBV18
d_call: TRBD1
j_call: TRBJ2-5
cdr3_aa: CASSPTGGGKETQYF
cdr3_nt: TGTGCCAGCTCACCCACAGGGGGCGGAAAAGAGACCCAGTACTTC

clone_size: .
v_call: TRBV3-1/TRBV3-2
d_call: .
j_call: TRBJ1-1
cdr3_aa: CASSQWGPNTEAFF
cdr3_nt: TGTGCCAGCAGCCAATGGGGGCCGAACACTGAAGCTTTCTTT

clone_size: .
v_call: TRBV6-5
d_call: TRBD1
j_call: TRBJ2-7
cdr3_aa: CASTRGQGSYEQYF
cdr3_nt: TGTGCCAGCACCCGCGGACAGGGCTCCTACGAGCAGTACTTC

clone_size: .
v_call: TRBV28
d_call: .
j_call: TRBJ1-5
cdr3_aa: CASSFLGAGNQPQHF
cdr3_nt: TGTGCCAGCAGTTTTCTGGGGGCTGGCAATCAGCCCCAGCATTTT

clone_size: .
v_call: TRBV7-6
d_call: .
j_call: TRBJ1-1
cdr3_aa: CASSLEGMVTEAFF
cdr3_nt: TGTGCCAGCAGCCTGGAGGGGATGGTCACTGAAGCTTTCTTT

clone_size: few
v_call: TRBV6-1
d_call: TRBD1
j_call: TRBJ1-2
cdr3_aa: CASSETGSYGYTF
cdr3_nt: TGTGCCAGCAGTGAGACAGGGAGCTATGGCTACACCTTC